Below, 32 T cell receptor beta chains from the same sample are listed, as sequenced in a study of blood T cell repertoires in COVID-19. TCRdb's table, derived via immunoSEQ multiplex PCR, lists solely in-frame clones and lacks some. Altogether 200,000 or so clones are present, 84% being singletons, with the ten largest covering 4.5% to 5.5%. Sequenced material: peripheral blood. The receptors derive from a woman aged 70-85 years with active or convalescent COVID-19.

This chain uses TRBV24-1 with TRBJ2-3; 8 nucleotides align to TRBD1. This CDR3 region has 17 residues. CDR1 and CDR2 from the germline V gene are KGHDR and SFDVKD. V trimming: 5 bases; J trimming: 2 bases; junction bases outside the gene matches: 11. The CDR3 DNA reads as TGTGCCACCAGTGGTTCGACAGGGGCGAAGCCCACAGATACGCAGTATTTT. Translating gives CATSGSTGAKPTDTQYF.

This clone came up a few times. V usage is TRBV9 and J usage is TRBJ2-3, with 10 bases matching TRBD2. J was trimmed by 0 bases and V by 2 bases; bases with no gene match: 3. This CDR3 contains 16 residues. Germline CDR1 is SGDLS and CDR2 is YYNGEE. In nucleotides, the CDR3 is TGTGCCAGCAGCGTCCTGACTAGCGGGAGCACAGATACGCAGTATTTT. This sequence encodes CASSVLTSGSTDTQYF.

This chain uses TRBV5-1 with TRBJ2-1, with TRBD2 matching over 13 bases. The CDR3 spans 15 residues. With V trimmed by 2 bases and J by 10 bases, 6 bases remained unmatched. CDR1 and CDR2 (germline): SGHRS, YFSETQ. The CDR3, as DNA: TGCGCCAGCAGCTTACTAGCGGGAGGGCCAAGGGAGCAGTTCTTC. Translation: CASSLLAGGPREQFF.

The chain uses TRBV12-3 or TRBV12-4 and TRBJ1-2; TRBD1 agrees at 9 bases. V lost 11 bases to trimming and J lost 7 bases; unmatched junction nucleotides: 5. The CDR3 runs to 11 residues. CDR3 in DNA: TGTGCCTCGGGACAGGGATTTGGCTACACCTTC. Translation gives CASGQGFGYTF.

The rearrangement uses TRBV28 and TRBJ1-3, with D possibly matching TRBD1 (6 bases). The V gene's germline CDR1 is MDHEN and CDR2 SYDVKM. Trimming removed 1 base from V and 0 bases from J, with 10 bases in between. The CDR3 runs to 16 residues. In DNA form, the CDR3 reads TGTGCCAGCAGTTTATTCAGGGGACCCTCTGGAAACACCATATATTTT. Residues: CASSLFRGPSGNTIYF. The full variable domain, completed using reference TRBV28 and TRBJ1-3, is DVKVTQSSRYLVKRTGEKVFLECVQDMDHENMFWYRQDPGLGLRLIYFSYDVKMKEKGDIPEGYSVSREKKERFSLILESASTNQTSMYLCASSLFRGPSGNTIYFGEGSWLTVV.

V and J are TRBV6-1 and TRBJ2-3; 9 nucleotides agree with TRBD1. This CDR3 has 16 amino acids. Germline trimming cut 2 bases from V and 3 bases from J; bases unmatched to any gene: 6. CDR1 and CDR2 from the germline V gene are MNHNS and SASEGT. CDR3: CASSEMGTGRTDTQYF. CDR3 sequence (DNA): TGTGCCAGCAGTGAAATGGGGACAGGGCGTACAGATACGCAGTATTTT.

The chain carries TRBV2 and TRBJ1-5; D perhaps matches TRBD1 (5 bases). This CDR3 region has 14 residues. Germline-derived CDR1 and CDR2 are SNHLY and FYNNEI. V was clipped by 3 bases and J by 4 bases, with 10 bases between them. The CDR3 nucleotides are TGTGCCAGCAGTGACAGGGCGAGGAATCAGCCCCAGCATTTT. Translation: CASSDRARNQPQHF. The entire variable domain, with the rest obtained from reference TRBV2 and TRBJ1-5, is as follows: EPEVTQTPSHQVTQMGQEVILRCVPISNHLYFYWYRQILGQKVEFLVSFYNNEISEKSEIFDDQFSVERPDGSNFTLKIRSTKLEDSAMYFCASSDRARNQPQHFGDGTRLSIL.

Written as DNA, the CDR3 is TGTGCCAGCAGTTCCCAGGTTCCCGGCACTGGAAACACCATATATTTT. Its translation is CASSSQVPGTGNTIYF. V is TRBV6-5 and J is TRBJ1-3; D is uncertain. The germline gives CDR1 MNHEY, CDR2 SVGAGI. CDR3 length: 16 amino acids. V lost 4 bases to trimming and J lost 2 bases, with 15 bases between them.

V and J are TRBV6-5 and TRBJ2-7; 9 nucleotides line up with TRBD1. V lost 7 bases and J lost 4; bases outside the gene matches: 8. The CDR3 length is 14 residues. CDR1 and CDR2 (germline): MNHEY, SVGAGI. This CDR3 reads CASTKNDRGYEQYF. The CDR3, as DNA: TGTGCCAGCACCAAAAACGACAGGGGGTACGAGCAGTACTTC.

The sample holds one count of this clone. The chain is built from TRBV2 and TRBJ1-4; D unresolved. Germline values: CDR1 SNHLY, CDR2 FYNNEI. V was trimmed by 7 bases and J by 8 bases, leaving 8 bases between them. This CDR3 has 11 residues. CDR3 amino acids: CASILLEKLFF. The CDR3 DNA is TGTGCCAGCATACTGTTGGAAAAACTGTTTTTT.

The rearrangement uses TRBV7-9 and TRBJ2-3, with 12 bases matching TRBD2. The CDR3 is 18 residues long. The germline V gene has CDR1 SEHNR and CDR2 FQNEAQ (reference sequence). V was pared by 3 bases and J by 4 bases, with 11 bases of the junction left unmatched. The CDR3 DNA reads as TGTGCCAGCAGCTTTCCTAGCGGGAGGGCCGGTAGTGCAGATACGCAGTATTTT. Translating it yields CASSFPSGRAGSADTQYF.

The chain combines TRBV19 with TRBJ2-7; TRBD2 matches at 7 bases. The J segment lost 0 bases and the V segment lost 3 bases, leaving 5 bases of the junction unmatched. CDR1 LNHDA and CDR2 SQIVND come from the germline V gene (reference sequence). CDR3 length: 15 residues. The chain's CDR3 is CASSIPGRSSYEQYF. The CDR3 bases are TGTGCCAGTAGTATCCCCGGGAGGTCCTCCTACGAGCAGTACTTC.

The V and J genes are TRBV9 and TRBJ1-2; no reliable D call. Trimming took off 0 bases at V and 5 bases at J, with 17 bases between the two ends. CDR1 is SGDLS, CDR2 YYNGEE, per germline. This CDR3 region has 16 residues. The CDR3 here is CASSVGSAMMTYGYTF. In DNA, the CDR3 is TGTGCCAGCAGCGTAGGATCGGCGATGATGACTTATGGCTACACCTTC.

The V call is TRBV7-9, the J call TRBJ2-2, with D unresolved. Germline-derived CDR1 and CDR2 are SEHNR and FQNEAQ (reference sequence). The CDR3 is 14 amino acids. Trimming stripped 3 bases from V and 0 bases from J, with 5 bases between. The CDR3 DNA is TGTGCCAGCAGCTTCGGGTCGAACACCGGGGAGCTGTTTTTT. Encoded protein: CASSFGSNTGELFF. The whole variable domain, remainder taken from reference TRBV7-9 and TRBJ2-2, is DTGVSQNPRHKITKRGQNVTFRCDPISEHNRLYWYRQTLGQGPEFLTYFQNEAQLEKSRLLSDRFSAERPKGSFSTLEIQRTEQGDSAMYLCASSFGSNTGELFFGEGSRLTVL.

This chain connects TRBV19 to TRBJ2-3; tentatively, D is TRBD2 (5 bases). In germline, CDR1 is LNHDA, CDR2 SQIVND (reference sequence). This CDR3 region has 14 residues. V was clipped by 4 bases and J by 1 base, with 9 bases between them. DNA of the CDR3: TGTGCCAGTAGTACATGGACTGGCACAGATACGCAGTATTTT. Translated: CASSTWTGTDTQYF.

V and J are TRBV7-2 and TRBJ2-5; TRBD2 might be the D (5 bases). This CDR3 region has 17 residues. The V and J ends lost 3 bases and 5 bases respectively, with 22 bases between them. Germline V CDR1 and CDR2: SGHTA, FQGNSA. The CDR3 DNA reads TGTGCCAGCAGCTTGGTCCTCTGGGGAGAGCCGGGGGAGACCCAGTACTTC. Translated: CASSLVLWGEPGETQYF. Full variable domain (missing parts from reference TRBV7-2 and TRBJ2-5): GAGVSQSPSNKVTEKGKDVELRCDPISGHTALYWYRQSLGQGLEFLIYFQGNSAPDKSGLPSDRFSAERTGGSVSTLTIQRTQQEDSAVYLCASSLVLWGEPGETQYFGPGTRLLVL.

This chain links TRBV23-1 with TRBJ1-4; TRBD1 matches 10 bases. TRBV23-1 is marked as an open reading frame, function uncertain. The CDR3 is 15 amino acids. Trimming took 0 bases from V and 11 from J; bases not matched to a gene: 6. CDR3 bases: TGCGCCAGCAGTCAATCGGACAGGGGGAAAGAGAAACTGTTTTTT. This encodes CASSQSDRGKEKLFF.

The chain employs TRBV5-6 and TRBJ2-3; perhaps TRBD1 as D (5 bases). Trimming pared 0 bases from V and 6 bases from J, leaving 20 bases between. The germline V gene encodes CDR1 SGHDT and CDR2 YYEEEE. This CDR3 contains 17 residues. CDR3 sequence: CASSLGQGRVASDTQYF. CDR3 in DNA: TGTGCCAGCAGCTTGGGGCAGGGCCGCGTGGCATCGGATACGCAGTATTTT.

This chain joins TRBV18 and TRBJ2-3, with TRBD1 matching over 8 bases. Germline lookup yields CDR1 KGHSH and CDR2 LQKENI. The CDR3 consists of 19 residues. J was trimmed by 1 base and V by 3 bases; bases with no gene match: 15. In nucleotides, the CDR3 is TGTGCCAGCTCACCGCGTTACCCTTACCGGACAGGGCGCACAGATACGCAGTATTTT. Its protein product is CASSPRYPYRTGRTDTQYF.

The chain is built from TRBV28 and TRBJ2-4; 7 bases align to TRBD2. The CDR3 consists of 20 residues. V dropped 2 bases and J dropped 0; count of bases not matched to a gene: 16. Germline values: CDR1 MDHEN, CDR2 SYDVKM. Here the CDR3 reads CASSLQEGGPSGIAKNIQYF. CDR3 DNA sequence: TGTGCCAGCAGTTTACAAGAGGGAGGGCCGTCGGGTATAGCCAAAAACATTCAGTACTTC.

The V gene is TRBV6-6, the J gene TRBJ1-6; 8 bases line up with TRBD1. The CDR3 length is 14 residues. Germline CDR1 MNHNY, CDR2 SVGAGI (reference sequence). V dropped 11 bases and J dropped 2; count of bases not matched to a gene: 5. CDR3 amino acids: CAHRDRTYNSPLHF. CDR3 nucleotides: TGTGCCCACAGGGACAGGACCTATAATTCACCCCTCCACTTT.

For the CDR3, the DNA is TGTGCCAGCAGCTCTACCGGGACAGAGAATTCACCCCTCCACTTT. It translates to CASSSTGTENSPLHF. The chain recombines TRBV7-8 with TRBJ1-6, with 7 bases aligning to TRBD1. The CDR3 is 15 amino acids. The germline V gene encodes CDR1 SGHVS and CDR2 FQNEAQ. V was pared by 4 bases and J by 7 bases, with 7 bases of the junction left unmatched.

V gene TRBV5-1 combines with J gene TRBJ2-7, with D possibly being TRBD2 (5 bases). The CDR3 contains 14 residues. Looked up from germline, CDR1 is SGHRS and CDR2 is YFSETQ. The V end lost 2 bases, the J end lost 6 bases, and 15 bases lay between the germline ends. CDR3 DNA: TGCGCCAGCAGCTTCCTACGGGGTTCGGTCGAGCAGTACTTC. Amino acids: CASSFLRGSVEQYF.

This chain uses TRBV7-6 with TRBJ2-1, with TRBD1 matching over 7 bases. CDR1 and CDR2 from the germline V gene are SGHVS and FNYEAQ. The CDR3 has 14 residues. V dropped 4 bases and J dropped 5; count of bases not matched to a gene: 5. CDR3 amino acids: CASSYRTGNNEQFF. CDR3 nucleotide sequence: TGTGCCAGCAGCTACAGGACAGGCAACAATGAGCAGTTCTTC.

The chain has TRBV4-2 and TRBJ2-1, with TRBD2 matching over 10 bases. The V and J ends lost 4 bases and 6 bases, in that order; junction bases with no gene match: 6. CDR3 length: 15 residues. Looked up from germline, CDR1 is LGHNA and CDR2 is YNFKEQ. The CDR3 protein is CASSLTSGTGNEQFF. For the CDR3, the DNA is TGTGCCAGCAGCCTCACTAGCGGGACGGGCAATGAGCAGTTCTTC.

The J gene is TRBJ2-4, the V gene TRBV6-5; the match to TRBD2 covers 10 bases. The CDR3 sequence is 13 residues long. J gave up 6 bases and V 6 bases, and 2 bases lay outside the gene matches. Looked up from germline, CDR1 is MNHEY and CDR2 is SVGAGI. The CDR3: CASSRTSGNIQYF. DNA for the CDR3: TGTGCCAGCAGCCGGACTAGCGGAAACATTCAGTACTTC.

The chain combines TRBV4-1 with TRBJ1-1; 9 bases agree with TRBD1. The CDR3 covers 15 residues. Germline lookup yields CDR1 MGHRA and CDR2 YSYEKL. Losses at the gene ends were 3 bases for V and 1 base for J; bases not matched to a gene: 3. CDR3: CASSHTDRGNTEAFF. Written as DNA, the CDR3 is TGCGCCAGCAGCCACACGGACAGGGGGAACACTGAAGCTTTCTTT.

This chain connects TRBV2 to TRBJ2-7; no firm D call. CDR3 length: 12 amino acids. Germline CDR1 and CDR2: SNHLY and FYNNEI. The V and J ends lost 3 bases and 4 bases respectively, with 7 bases between them. DNA of the CDR3: TGTGCCAGCAGTGATGTGAGGTACGAGCAGTACTTC. It specifies CASSDVRYEQYF.

The chain combines TRBV4-1 with TRBJ2-3; 9 positions agree with TRBD2. CDR1 and CDR2 from the germline V gene are MGHRA and YSYEKL. V gave up 4 bases and J gave up 4 bases; unmatched junction bases: 6. This CDR3 is built from 15 residues. The CDR3 loop reads CASSRRLAVADTQYF. The CDR3 DNA is TGCGCCAGCAGCCGTCGACTAGCGGTCGCAGATACGCAGTATTTT.

The V call is TRBV5-8, the J call TRBJ1-1; D may be TRBD1 (5 bases). The CDR3 is made up of 16 amino acids. Germline values: CDR1 SGHTS, CDR2 YDEGEE. V lost 4 bases and J 1 base, leaving 17 bases between the germline ends. The CDR3 bases are TGTGCCAGCAGCCAACTCCTTACAGGCGGGAACACTGAAGCTTTCTTT. Amino acid sequence: CASSQLLTGGNTEAFF.

The chain has TRBV6-1 and TRBJ2-7; 7 positions agree with TRBD2. CDR3 length: 16 amino acids. Germline lookup yields CDR1 MNHNS and CDR2 SASEGT. With 1 base clipped from V and 2 bases from J, the junction kept 8 bases outside the gene matches. CDR3 nucleotides: TGTGCCAGCAGTGAAGTTCCTTGGCGGGAGCCCTACGAGCAGTACTTC. The encoded protein is CASSEVPWREPYEQYF.

This clone was observed many times. The chain combines TRBV6-5 with TRBJ2-7; tentatively, D is TRBD2 (6 bases). V was trimmed by 6 bases and J by 3 bases, leaving 18 bases between them. The CDR3 length is 15 residues. Germline CDR1 is MNHEY and CDR2 is SVGAGI. The CDR3 DNA follows: TGTGCCAGCAGCCCCTCAGGCGGGGCCAGCTACGAGCAGTACTTC. Its protein is CASSPSGGASYEQYF.